This T cell receptor beta chain is from a study of PD-L1 blockade in urothelial cancer. The time point: peripheral blood 6 weeks after treatment start. The repertoire was sequenced with immunoSEQ multiplex PCR; TCRdb's copy has only in-frame clones and lacks some. Of about 39,000 clones in the sample, approximately 80% were seen once. V was clipped by 6 bases and J by 6 bases; unmatched bases: 12. CDR1 is SQVTM and CDR2 is ANQGSEA in the germline V gene. This CDR3 has 15 residues. Source: PBMCs, taken around atezolizumab (anti-PD-L1) treatment. V is TRBV29-1 and J is TRBJ2-7, with 12 positions matching TRBD1. The clonotype was recovered from a man in his forties with urothelial cancer. The CDR3 DNA is TGCAGCGTAGCCGGGACAGGGGGCGTGATCGGCGAGCAGTACTTC. It translates to CSVAGTGGVIGEQYF.